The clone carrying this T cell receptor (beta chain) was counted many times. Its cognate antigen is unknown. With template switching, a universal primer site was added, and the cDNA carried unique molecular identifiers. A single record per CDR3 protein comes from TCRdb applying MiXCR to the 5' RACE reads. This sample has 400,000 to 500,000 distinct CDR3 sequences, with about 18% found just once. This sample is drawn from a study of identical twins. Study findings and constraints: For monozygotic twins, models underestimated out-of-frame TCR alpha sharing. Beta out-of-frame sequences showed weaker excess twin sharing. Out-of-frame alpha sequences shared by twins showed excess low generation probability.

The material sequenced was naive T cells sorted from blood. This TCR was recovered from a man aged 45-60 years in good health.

DNA for the CDR3: TGTGCCAGCAGCGTAGCCAGGCATTTGGCCGGGGAGCTGTTTTTT. Translation: CASSVARHLAGELFF. This chain links TRBV9 with TRBJ2-2; no clear D. Germline V gene lookup returns CDR1 SGDLS and CDR2 YYNGEE. The CDR3 extends over 15 amino acids. Trimming shortened V by 0 bases and J by 6 bases, and 12 bases separated the two germline ends. Full variable domain (remainder filled in from reference TRBV9 and TRBJ2-2): DSGVTQTPKHLITATGQRVTLRCSPRSGDLSVYWYQQSLDQGLQFLIQYYNGEERAKGNILERFSAQQFPDLHSELNLSSLELGDSALYFCASSVARHLAGELFFGEGSRLTVL.